This passage covers 20 T cell receptor beta chains from one sample sequenced in a study of T-cell reconstitution after alpha-beta-depleted transplantation in children. Construction of the TCRbeta library involved unique molecular identifiers. TCRdb used MiXCR to reprocess the PCR reads, holding one entry per CDR3 protein. Of approximately 240,000 distinct CDR3 sequences listed, roughly 11% are singletons. The input for sequencing was PBMCs, taken before TCRalphabeta/CD19-depleted stem cell transplant. These receptors all come from a child younger than two with acute myeloid leukemia, due to receive a stem cell transplant.

This clonotype has at least ten counts. The chain combines TRBV12-3 or TRBV12-4 with TRBJ2-2; no clear D gene. Trimming took off 5 bases at V and 6 bases at J, with 7 bases between the two ends. The CDR3 runs to 12 residues. The CDR3: CASSLRAGELFF. DNA of the CDR3: TGTGCCAGCAGTCTAAGGGCCGGGGAGCTGTTTTTT.

For the CDR3, the DNA is TGTGCCAGCAGCTTTGTAGACAGGGAAGGGGCTGAAGCTTTCTTT. Residues: CASSFVDREGAEAFF. This chain joins TRBV5-4 and TRBJ1-1; 7 bases line up with TRBD1. The V gene end was trimmed by 2 bases and the J gene end by 6 bases; junction bases not matched to a gene: 10. CDR3 length: 15 residues. Germline values: CDR1 SGHNT, CDR2 YYREEE (reference sequence).

This clonotype was counted many times. This chain links TRBV3-1 with TRBJ2-7; 7 bases line up with TRBD2. The CDR3 runs to 15 residues. Trimming removed 0 bases from V and 3 bases from J; junction bases left unmatched: 5. CDR1 LGHDT and CDR2 YNNKEL come from the germline V gene (reference sequence). This chain's CDR3 is CASSQDGRTSYEQYF. CDR3 coding DNA: TGTGCCAGCAGCCAAGATGGTCGGACTAGCTACGAGCAGTACTTC.

The chain joins TRBV6-2 or TRBV6-3 to TRBJ2-7; 10 bases are a match to TRBD2. Germline assignment: CDR1 MNHEY and CDR2 SVGEGT. The CDR3 has 15 amino acids. V shed 4 bases and J 3 bases; nucleotides not matched to a gene: 6. CDR3: CASSSRLAGRYEQYF. CDR3 nucleotide sequence: TGTGCCAGCAGTTCCCGACTAGCGGGCCGCTACGAGCAGTACTTC.

For this clonotype: With a much larger clone just one base away, this may be a read error. J is TRBJ1-2 and V is TRBV19; 9 bases align to TRBD1. Germline V gene sequence: CDR1 LNHDA, CDR2 SQIVND (reference sequence). This CDR3 contains 14 residues. CDR3 protein: CASNNRGLGYGNTF. The CDR3 nucleotides are TGTGCCAGTAACAACAGGGGGCTCGGCTATGGCAACACCTTC.

This clonotype was found once. One base away lies a much larger clone, so this may be a sequencing read error. The conserved closing phenylalanine or tryptophan is absent in this CDR3, likely reflecting a read error. CDR3 residues: CASSYSGTPDTQYI. CDR3 DNA: TGTGCCAGCAGCTATAGCGGGACCCCGGATACGCAGTATATT. V gene TRBV5-6 combines with J gene TRBJ2-3, with 8 bases identical to TRBD2. The junction had 6 bases not matched to a gene; V was cut back by 3 bases and J by 6 bases. The CDR3 length is 14 residues. In germline, CDR1 is SGHDT, CDR2 YYEEEE.

The sample holds many counts of this clonotype. J is TRBJ1-1 and V is TRBV11-1, with TRBD1 identical over 7 bases. This CDR3 contains 15 residues. Germline V gene data show CDR1 as SGHAT and CDR2 as FQDESV (reference sequence). The V gene end was trimmed by 7 bases and the J gene end by 0 bases; junction bases not matched to a gene: 8. CDR3 region: CASTRWDSMNTEAFF. CDR3 nucleotides: TGTGCCAGCACCCGTTGGGACAGTATGAACACTGAAGCTTTCTTT.

This clonotype is large within its sample. J is TRBJ1-5 and V is TRBV3-1; perhaps TRBD1 as D (5 bases). This CDR3 has 14 amino acids. The ends were cut back, 4 bases at V and 2 bases at J, with 9 bases in the middle. In germline, CDR1 is LGHDT, CDR2 YNNKEL (reference sequence). CDR3 nucleotide sequence: TGTGCCAGCAGCCCCGACAGCCGCAATCAGCCCCAGCATTTT. Residues: CASSPDSRNQPQHF.

At least ten counts were recorded for this clonotype. V gene TRBV12-3 or TRBV12-4 combines with J gene TRBJ2-5; the match to TRBD2 covers 7 bases. Losses at the gene ends were 2 bases for V and 0 bases for J; bases not matched to a gene: 3. The CDR3 runs 15 residues. The CDR3 is CASSLRGLHQETQYF. Here the CDR3 DNA reads TGTGCCAGCAGTTTAAGGGGACTACACCAAGAGACCCAGTACTTC.

This chain uses TRBV4-3 with TRBJ2-6; D is perhaps TRBD1 (6 bases). This CDR3 region has 16 residues. The germline V gene encodes CDR1 LGHNA and CDR2 YSLEER. Trimming removed 3 bases at V and 2 bases at J, with 11 bases between. CDR3 loop: CASSHSTGPGANVLTF. The CDR3 nucleotides read TGCGCCAGCAGCCATTCCACAGGGCCTGGGGCCAACGTCCTGACTTTC.

For this clonotype: This could be a read error, since a much larger clone is one nucleotide away. This chain connects TRBV7-8 to TRBJ2-1; possibly TRBD1 or TRBD2 for D (6 bases each). There are 16 residues in the CDR3. Germline V lookup: CDR1 SGHVS, CDR2 FQNEAQ. The DNA for the CDR3 is TGTGCCAGCAGCCCCCGAGGGGGACTCTCCTACAATGAGCAGCTCTTC. Translated, it gives CASSPRGGLSYNEQLF.

In its sample, this clonotype was seen many times. The chain uses TRBV25-1 and TRBJ1-1, with D possibly TRBD1 on 5 matching bases. The germline V and J ends were trimmed by 2 bases and 5 bases, with 15 bases remaining between them. The germline gives CDR1 MGHDK, CDR2 SYGVNS. The CDR3 spans 15 residues. CDR3 loop: CASSEGGSGWTEAFF. The CDR3 DNA reads TGTGCCAGCAGTGAAGGGGGATCAGGGTGGACTGAAGCTTTCTTT.

This clonotype came up many times. The chain combines TRBV6-1 with TRBJ1-5; D is perhaps TRBD1 (5 bases). Germline CDR1 and CDR2: MNHNS and SASEGT. This CDR3 contains 14 residues. The V gene lost 7 bases and the J gene lost 5 bases, with 15 bases spanning the gap. The CDR3 DNA is TGTGCCAGCAAGGGACCCCTAAGGGATCAGCCCCAGCATTTT. Encoded protein: CASKGPLRDQPQHF.

This clonotype has a count of ten or more. The chain couples TRBV20-1 to TRBJ2-1; no clear D gene. This CDR3 region has 12 residues. The germline V and J ends were trimmed by 4 bases and 1 base, with 5 bases remaining between them. Germline CDR1 is DFQATT and CDR2 is SNEGSKA (reference sequence). The CDR3 region is CSAKASYNEQFF. DNA for the CDR3: TGCAGTGCTAAGGCTTCCTACAATGAGCAGTTCTTC.

This clonotype was recorded many times. The chain combines TRBV10-3 with TRBJ2-2, with 7 nucleotides matching TRBD1. The trim removed 2 bases at V and 4 bases at J, leaving 10 bases unmatched. There are 17 residues in the CDR3. CDR1 and CDR2 (germline): ENHRY, SYGVKD. The CDR3 loop is CAISEPSGRGTTGELFF. The CDR3 DNA follows: TGTGCCATCAGTGAGCCCAGCGGCAGGGGGACCACCGGGGAGCTGTTTTTT.

V is TRBV7-2 and J is TRBJ2-3, with 7 bases matching TRBD1. Germline V CDR1 and CDR2: SGHTA, FQGNSA. Trimming at V came to 0 bases and at J to 2 bases, leaving 2 bases not matched to a gene. The CDR3 spans 15 residues. The CDR3: CASSLAGQTTDTQYF. CDR3 in DNA: TGTGCCAGCAGCTTAGCGGGACAGACCACAGATACGCAGTATTTT.

This clonotype was counted at least ten times. The J gene is TRBJ2-3, the V gene TRBV9, with TRBD2 identical over 7 bases. Germline CDR1 reads SGDLS; CDR2 reads YYNGEE. V was pared by 2 bases and J by 6 bases, with 9 bases of the junction left unmatched. This CDR3 comprises 15 residues. Here the CDR3 reads CASSVQAGIWDTQYF. The CDR3 DNA follows: TGTGCCAGCAGCGTCCAAGCGGGGATTTGGGATACGCAGTATTTT.

This clonotype has ten or more counts. The V call is TRBV5-1, the J call TRBJ2-5; TRBD2 aligns across 10 bases. Germline values: CDR1 SGHRS, CDR2 YFSETQ. The CDR3 consists of 15 residues. V was pared by 4 bases and J by 1 base, with 4 bases of the junction left unmatched. The CDR3 nucleotides read TGCGCCAGCAGCCCAATAGCGGGAGGCCAAGAGACCCAGTACTTC. This sequence encodes CASSPIAGGQETQYF. The full variable domain, its missing parts supplied by reference TRBV5-1 and TRBJ2-5, is KAGVTQTPRYLIKTRGQQVTLSCSPISGHRSVSWYQQTPGQGLQFLFEYFSETQRNKGNFPGRFSGRQFSNSRSEMNVSTLELGDSALYLCASSPIAGGQETQYFGPGTRLLVL.

This clonotype has a count of ten or more. V usage is TRBV7-6 and J usage is TRBJ2-2; D call uncertain. The CDR3 contains 14 residues. The V and J ends lost 1 base and 7 bases respectively, with 10 bases between them. Germline CDR1 and CDR2: SGHVS and FNYEAQ. CDR3 bases: TGTGCCAGCAGCTTAGGGTTGGGCAGCGGGGAGCTGTTTTTT. Protein: CASSLGLGSGELFF.

For this clonotype: Since a much larger clone is just one base distant, this may be a read error. V usage is TRBV11-1 and J usage is TRBJ2-7; 7 nucleotides match TRBD2. CDR3 length equals 13 residues. Germline CDR1 reads SGHAT; CDR2 reads FQDESV (reference sequence). The CDR3 nucleotides are TGTTCCAGCAGCTTAGCGGGCTCGGCCGAGCAGTACTTC. Encoded protein: CSSSLAGSAEQYF. The whole variable domain, filled in from reference TRBV11-1 and TRBJ2-7, reads EAEVAQSPRYKITEKSQAVAFWCDPISGHATLYWYRQILGQGPELLVQFQDESVVDDSQLPKDRFSAERLKGVDSTLKIQPAELGDSAMYLCSSSLAGSAEQYFGPGTRLTVT.